The 25 T cell receptor beta chains reported below all come from one sample, sequenced in a study of blood T cell repertoires in COVID-19. Repertoires were generated with immunoSEQ multiplex PCR, while TCRdb's copy carries only in-frame clones and drops some. The repertoire holds 250,000 to 350,000 clones, with just under 90% as singletons. Sequenced material: peripheral blood. The receptor set was obtained from a woman between 45 and 60 years old with COVID-19, enrolled during active disease.

The chain links TRBV9 to TRBJ1-2; the D gene is possibly TRBD1 (5 bases). Germline V gene sequence: CDR1 SGDLS, CDR2 YYNGEE. This CDR3 spans 12 amino acids. Trimming stripped 6 bases from V and 2 bases from J, with 8 bases between. CDR3 DNA: TGTGCCAGCACTCGGGGGAACTATGGCTACACCTTC. Residues: CASTRGNYGYTF.

The rearrangement joins TRBV7-9 to TRBJ2-6; D is ambiguous. The CDR3 length is 16 residues. CDR1 is SEHNR and CDR2 is FQNEAQ in the germline V gene (reference sequence). The V and J ends lost 2 bases and 1 base respectively, with 9 bases between them. The CDR3 region has the DNA TGTGCCAGCAGCTTACCTTCGGTTTCTGGGGCCAACGTCCTGACTTTC. This encodes CASSLPSVSGANVLTF.

The chain recombines TRBV20-1 with TRBJ1-2; possible D gene TRBD1, 5 bases. Trimming stripped 5 bases from V and 7 bases from J, with 11 bases between. Germline loops: CDR1 DFQATT, CDR2 SNEGSKA (reference sequence). The CDR3 is made up of 11 amino acids. DNA of the CDR3: TGCAGTGCTGCGCCAGGGTTTGGCTACACCTTC. Encoded protein: CSAAPGFGYTF.

The chain has TRBV5-3 and TRBJ2-3, with D perhaps TRBD1 (8 bases). TRBV5-3 is recorded as an ORF, its role being uncertain. V lost 2 bases and J lost 2, with 21 bases in between. This CDR3 comprises 18 residues. The CDR3 bases are TGTGCCAGAAGCTTTGACAGACGCACAGGGGGGGACACAGATACGCAGTATTTT. Its translation is CARSFDRRTGGDTDTQYF.

This sequence joins TRBV6-5 and TRBJ1-2; possible D gene TRBD1, 6 bases. The ends were cut back, 5 bases at V and 5 bases at J, with 18 bases in the middle. The CDR3 sequence is 15 residues long. CDR1 and CDR2 (germline): MNHEY, SVGAGI. The CDR3 sequence: CASSPAGEGRYGYTF. As DNA, the CDR3 is TGTGCCAGCAGTCCGGCAGGGGAGGGAAGGTATGGCTACACCTTC.

This chain uses TRBV6-5 with TRBJ2-5, with D unclear. From germline, CDR1 is MNHEY and CDR2 SVGAGI. The CDR3 has 14 amino acids. V was shortened by 6 bases and J by 2 bases, with 13 bases between the two germline ends. The CDR3: CASRRGSLQETQYF. CDR3 DNA sequence: TGTGCCAGCAGACGCGGCAGTTTACAAGAGACCCAGTACTTC.

The J gene is TRBJ2-2, the V gene TRBV7-6; 15 positions agree with TRBD2. The CDR3 loop spans 22 amino acids. V trimming: 3 bases; J trimming: 5 bases; junction bases outside the gene matches: 19. Germline values: CDR1 SGHVS, CDR2 FNYEAQ. The CDR3 sequence: CASSFLGTGTSGRTIGTGELFF. The CDR3, as DNA: TGTGCCAGCAGCTTTTTGGGAACCGGGACTAGCGGGAGGACGATCGGGACCGGGGAGCTGTTTTTT.

V and J are TRBV7-3 and TRBJ1-2; 10 nucleotides match TRBD1. Germline loops: CDR1 SGHTA, CDR2 FQGTGA. Losses at the gene ends were 2 bases for V and 11 bases for J; bases not matched to a gene: 5. There are 13 residues in the CDR3. CDR3 sequence: CASSLFPGQGYTF. The CDR3 DNA reads as TGTGCCAGCAGCTTATTCCCGGGACAGGGGTACACCTTC.

This sequence joins TRBV6-5 and TRBJ1-5; D call uncertain. The CDR3 has 12 amino acids. Germline loops: CDR1 MNHEY, CDR2 SVGAGI. V was trimmed by 8 bases and J by 3 bases, leaving 8 bases between them. CDR3 sequence reads: CASRASNQPQHF. The CDR3 DNA sequence: TGTGCCAGCCGCGCCTCCAATCAGCCCCAGCATTTT.

The chain links TRBV3-1 (or the pseudogene TRBV3-2) to TRBJ2-7; the D gene is possibly TRBD2 (6 bases). V shed 4 bases and J shed 3 bases, with 16 bases lying between them. This CDR3 is 15 amino acids long. Germline CDR1 LGHDT, CDR2 YNNKEL (reference sequence). CDR3 nucleotide sequence: TGTGCCAGCAGCCTCAGATGGGGGGACCACTACGAGCAGTACTTC. Residues: CASSLRWGDHYEQYF.

This chain joins TRBV18 and TRBJ2-7; TRBD1 might be the D (6 bases). Germline CDR1 reads KGHSH; CDR2 reads LQKENI. V dropped 3 bases and J dropped 4 bases, with 10 bases sitting between them. CDR3 size: 13 residues. CDR3: CASSPSGVYEQYF. DNA of the CDR3: TGTGCCAGCTCACCTTCAGGGGTTTACGAGCAGTACTTC. The entire variable domain, with the rest obtained from reference TRBV18 and TRBJ2-7, is as follows: NAGVMQNPRHLVRRRGQEARLRCSPMKGHSHVYWYRQLPEEGLKFMVYLQKENIIDESGMPKERFSAEFPKEGPSILRIQQVVRGDSAAYFCASSPSGVYEQYFGPGTRLTVT.

The CDR3 sequence is CASSVGASRTDTQYF. In DNA, the CDR3 is TGCGCCAGCAGTGTGGGGGCGAGTCGCACAGATACGCAGTATTTT. The chain employs TRBV10-2 and TRBJ2-3; maybe TRBD1 (6 bases). V was clipped by 4 bases and J by 1 base, with 12 bases between them. The CDR3 length is 15 residues. Germline CDR1 and CDR2: WSHSY and SAAADI.

The chain uses TRBV6-5 and TRBJ1-1; D is ambiguous. V lost 8 bases and J lost 0, with 13 bases in between. Germline loops: CDR1 MNHEY, CDR2 SVGAGI. The CDR3 has 14 residues. The CDR3 DNA is TGTGCCAGCCGTCGGGATCGCATGAACACTGAAGCTTTCTTT. Translation gives CASRRDRMNTEAFF.

V gene TRBV19 combines with J gene TRBJ1-5; 7 bases map to TRBD1. The CDR3 is made up of 14 amino acids. CDR1 LNHDA and CDR2 SQIVND come from the germline V gene (reference sequence). V trimming: 7 bases; J trimming: 4 bases; junction bases outside the gene matches: 7. The CDR3 DNA reads TGTGCCAGTATCCCCCGGGACAGAAATCAGCCCCAGCATTTT. Encoded protein: CASIPRDRNQPQHF.

The chain carries TRBV29-1 and TRBJ1-1; possibly TRBD1 for D (5 bases). CDR3 length: 15 residues. CDR1 and CDR2 (germline): SQVTM, ANQGSEA. V was clipped by 7 bases and J by 1 base, with 19 bases between them. This CDR3 reads CSAPKRQGTNTEAFF. CDR3 sequence (DNA): TGCAGCGCACCCAAAAGGCAGGGTACGAACACTGAAGCTTTCTTT. Combining the CDR3 with reference TRBV29-1 and TRBJ1-1 gives the whole variable domain SAVISQKPSRDICQRGTSLTIQCQVDSQVTMMFWYRQQPGQSLTLIATANQGSEATYESGFVIDKFPISRPNLTFSTLTVSNMSPEDSSIYLCSAPKRQGTNTEAFFGQGTRLTVV.

This clone was observed once. V and J are TRBV5-1 and TRBJ2-1, with D unclear. CDR1 and CDR2 (germline): SGHRS, YFSETQ. The V end was cut by 1 base, the J end by 0 bases, with 14 bases between. This CDR3 is built from 17 residues. CDR3 in DNA: TGCGCCAGCAGCTTGTATTTGGCGGCTAACTCCTACAATGAGCAGTTCTTC. It translates to CASSLYLAANSYNEQFF.

The chain carries TRBV7-3 and TRBJ2-3, with TRBD1 matching 7 bases. Trimming cost V 0 bases and J 9 bases; bases outside gene matches: 0. The CDR3 has 12 amino acids. Per the germline V gene, CDR1 is SGHTA and CDR2 is FQGTGA. CDR3 residues: CASSLTDRTQYF. The CDR3 region has the DNA TGTGCCAGCAGCTTAACGGACAGGACGCAGTATTTT.

The chain is built from TRBV6-4 and TRBJ1-4; 8 bases align to TRBD1. The CDR3 consists of 15 residues. Trimming removed 2 bases from V and 8 bases from J; junction bases left unmatched: 7. CDR1 MRHNA and CDR2 SNTAGT come from the germline V gene. The CDR3 nucleotides are TGTGCCAGCAGTGACGGCGGACAGGGTACAGAAAAACTGTTTTTT. It yields the protein CASSDGGQGTEKLFF.

The V gene is TRBV6-6, the J gene TRBJ2-7, with D possibly TRBD2 on 5 matching bases. From germline, CDR1 is MNHNY and CDR2 SVGAGI (reference sequence). With 2 bases removed from V and 3 bases from J, the gap between germline ends came to 11 bases. CDR3 length equals 14 residues. CDR3 amino acids: CASSYRGSLYEQYF. The DNA of the CDR3 is TGTGCCAGCAGTTACCGCGGGTCTCTCTACGAGCAGTACTTC.

The table lists this clone with a few counts. The chain is built from TRBV5-1 and TRBJ2-1, with 8 bases lining up with TRBD2. Trimming took 0 bases from V and 4 from J; bases not matched to a gene: 6. Germline CDR1 reads SGHRS; CDR2 reads YFSETQ. CDR3 length: 16 residues. CDR3 sequence (DNA): TGCGCCAGCAGCTTGGGACTAGCGAGGGTTTACAATGAGCAGTTCTTC. Encoded protein: CASSLGLARVYNEQFF.

This clone came up once. J is TRBJ2-3 and V is TRBV13; a weak D match, TRBD2 (5 bases). Germline assignment: CDR1 PRHDT and CDR2 FYEKMQ (reference sequence). The V end was cut by 5 bases, the J end by 1 base, with 13 bases between. The length of the CDR3 is 15 residues. The DNA of the CDR3 is TGTGCCAGCAGCAACCTACTAGATGGCACAGATACGCAGTATTTT. It encodes CASSNLLDGTDTQYF.

This clone was recorded only once. V gene TRBV27 combines with J gene TRBJ2-3; 7 bases line up with TRBD1. The CDR3 totals 17 residues. The trim removed 5 bases at V and 2 bases at J, leaving 13 bases unmatched. Germline loops: CDR1 MNHEY, CDR2 SMNVEV (reference sequence). The CDR3 sequence: CASSTWTGYSPTDTQYF. The CDR3 nucleotides read TGTGCCAGCAGTACTTGGACAGGTTATTCCCCCACAGATACGCAGTATTTT.

CDR3 nucleotide sequence: TGTGCCAGCAGCAAGGGACTGATCAATCAGCCCCAGCATTTT. Translation gives CASSKGLINQPQHF. This chain joins TRBV5-6 and TRBJ1-5, with D possibly TRBD1 on 5 matching bases. The CDR3 has 14 amino acids. Trimming took off 4 bases at V and 3 bases at J, with 11 bases between the two ends. Germline values: CDR1 SGHDT, CDR2 YYEEEE.

CDR3: CASSVGGTYTDTQYF. The CDR3 DNA reads TGTGCCAGCAGCGTAGGCGGGACTTACACAGATACGCAGTATTTT. The chain has TRBV9 and TRBJ2-3, with D perhaps TRBD2 (6 bases). V lost 0 bases to trimming and J lost 2 bases, with 10 bases between them. Germline V gene data show CDR1 as SGDLS and CDR2 as YYNGEE. This CDR3 comprises 15 residues.

This clone appeared a single time. This chain links TRBV9 with TRBJ2-1; D is possibly TRBD1 (5 bases). Per the germline V gene, CDR1 is SGDLS and CDR2 is YYNGEE. This CDR3 is 15 amino acids long. The V end was cut by 2 bases, the J end by 1 base, with 10 bases between. The CDR3 region has the DNA TGTGCCAGCAGCGTGGACACCTATTCCTACAATGAGCAGTTCTTC. It codes for CASSVDTYSYNEQFF.